This section outlines one T cell receptor beta chain sequence together with its context. Germline loops: CDR1 MDHEN, CDR2 SYDVKM. The CDR3 has 11 amino acids. Trimming cost V 4 bases and J 6 bases, with 7 bases left between them. The protocol was immunoSEQ multiplex PCR, while the TCRdb copy is restricted to in-frame clones and leaves out a portion. Altogether about 50,000 clones are present, approximately 91% being singletons, with the ten largest covering around 6%. This specimen comes from a study of blood T cell repertoires in COVID-19. Overall study context: PBMCs, B-cell-depleted T cells, or T cells provided the cDNA or gDNA that made up the material.

Sequencing was done on a sample of peripheral blood. This chain connects TRBV28 to TRBJ2-7; D possibly corresponds to TRBD1 (5 bases). The receptor was derived from a man aged 50 to 59 with active COVID-19. The CDR3: CASSYRSEQYF. DNA for the CDR3: TGTGCCAGCAGTTACAGGTCCGAGCAGTACTTC.